Sequencing of this T cell receptor (beta chain) was carried out in a study of cytomegalovirus exposure and HLA in healthy donors. The protocol was immunoSEQ multiplex PCR, while the TCRdb copy is restricted to in-frame clones and leaves out a portion. The sample has 110,000 or so clones; about 85% are singletons. The germline V gene has CDR1 MNHEY and CDR2 SMNVEV (reference sequence). V shed 2 bases and J shed 4 bases, with 9 bases lying between them. The CDR3 totals 14 residues. The sequencing sample was made of PBMCs. The chain is built from TRBV27 and TRBJ1-5; D is possibly TRBD1 (5 bases). This TCR was recovered from a man younger than 35 in good health and CMV-seropositive. The CDR3 protein is CASSLAGRNQPQHF. The CDR3 coding sequence is TGTGCCAGCAGTTTAGCGGGGCGTAATCAGCCCCAGCATTTT.